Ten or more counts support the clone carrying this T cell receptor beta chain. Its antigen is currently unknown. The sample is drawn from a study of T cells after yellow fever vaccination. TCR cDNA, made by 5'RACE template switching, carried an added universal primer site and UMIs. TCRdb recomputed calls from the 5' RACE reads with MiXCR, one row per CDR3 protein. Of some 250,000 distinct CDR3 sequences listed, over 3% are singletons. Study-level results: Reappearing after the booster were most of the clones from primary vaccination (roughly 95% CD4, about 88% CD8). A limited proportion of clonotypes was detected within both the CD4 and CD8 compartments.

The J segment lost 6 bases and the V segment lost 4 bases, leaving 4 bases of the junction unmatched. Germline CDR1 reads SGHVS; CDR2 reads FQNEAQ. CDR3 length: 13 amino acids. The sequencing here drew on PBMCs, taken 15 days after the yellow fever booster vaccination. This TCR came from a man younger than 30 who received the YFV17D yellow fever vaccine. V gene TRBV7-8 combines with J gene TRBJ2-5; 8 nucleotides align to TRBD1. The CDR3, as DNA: TGTGCCAGCAGCTCTCGACAGGGGCAGACCCAGTACTTC. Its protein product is CASSSRQGQTQYF.